Listed below are T cell receptor beta chains from one sample, sequenced in a study of metastatic and nonmetastatic thyroid tumors. TCRdb re-analyzed the PCR reads through MiXCR. The sample shows 20,000 to 25,000 clones, approximately 15% of them seen only once. Material: tumor tissue. All receptors derive from a female donor with papillary thyroid cancer or a benign thyroid nodule (not recorded which). Some clones in this sample may be carry-over from other donors' samples. The CDR3 runs from the conserved cysteine through the conserved F or W. A D gene is named only where the DNA matches it firmly. Part of the rows lack a size; the others show once, few, many or a class for expanded clones.

d_call: .
j_call: TRBJ2-2
v_call: TRBV5-1
clone_size: many
cdr3_nt: TGCGCCAGCAGCGTACAGCGGCAGAACACCGGGGAGCTGTTTTTT
cdr3_aa: CASSVQRQNTGELFF

d_call: .
j_call: TRBJ2-2
v_call: TRBV10-3
clone_size: medium-sized
cdr3_nt: TGTGCCATCAGTGGAGAAGCAGTTCCCGGGGAGCTGTTTTTT
cdr3_aa: CAISGEAVPGELFF

d_call: .
j_call: TRBJ2-7
v_call: TRBV6-1
clone_size: few
cdr3_nt: TGTGCCATCAGAACAGGGTCCTCCTACGAGCAGTACTTC
cdr3_aa: CAIRTGSSYEQYF

d_call: .
j_call: TRBJ2-7
v_call: TRBV27
clone_size: medium-sized
cdr3_nt: TGTGCCAGCAGTTTAGGCCCGACAAGTAACGAGCAGTACTTC
cdr3_aa: CASSLGPTSNEQYF

d_call: .
j_call: TRBJ2-7
v_call: TRBV5-1
clone_size: many
cdr3_nt: TGCGCCAGCAGCCCGAGTCAATGGGAGCAGTACTTC
cdr3_aa: CASSPSQWEQYF

d_call: .
j_call: TRBJ1-1
v_call: TRBV19
clone_size: medium-sized
cdr3_nt: TGTGCCTCCACAATTCAGGGAGGAGGCACTGAAGCTTTCTTT
cdr3_aa: CASTIQGGGTEAFF

d_call: TRBD2
j_call: TRBJ2-1
v_call: TRBV6-5
clone_size: few
cdr3_nt: TGTGCCAGCAGTTACGGAGCGGGATCGTACAATGAGCAGTTCTTC
cdr3_aa: CASSYGAGSYNEQFF

d_call: .
j_call: TRBJ2-1
v_call: TRBV12-3/TRBV12-4
clone_size: few
cdr3_nt: TGTGCCAGCAGTGTCGCCGGGGTTGCTTCTTACAATGAGCAGTTCTTC
cdr3_aa: CASSVAGVASYNEQFF

d_call: .
j_call: TRBJ2-5
v_call: TRBV24-1
clone_size: many
cdr3_nt: TGTGCCACCAGTGACCCGGACCGGAGCCAAGAGACCCAGTACTTC
cdr3_aa: CATSDPDRSQETQYF

d_call: .
j_call: TRBJ1-3
v_call: TRBV4-2
clone_size: .
cdr3_nt: TGTGCCAGCAGCCCGGGGAGGGAAGGTGGTGGAAACACCATATATTTT
cdr3_aa: CASSPGREGGGNTIYF

d_call: .
j_call: TRBJ1-5
v_call: TRBV6-1
clone_size: many
cdr3_nt: TGTGCCAGCAGTTCCCTGGGGCTGGACAGCTCCAATCAGCCCCAGCATTTT
cdr3_aa: CASSSLGLDSSNQPQHF

d_call: TRBD2
j_call: TRBJ2-7
v_call: TRBV5-6
clone_size: many
cdr3_nt: TGTGCCAGCAGCCCGACTAGCACCTCCTACGAGCAGTACTTC
cdr3_aa: CASSPTSTSYEQYF

d_call: .
j_call: TRBJ1-2
v_call: TRBV19
clone_size: many
cdr3_nt: TGTGCCAGGCAAGACATCTTTAACTATGGCTACACCTTC
cdr3_aa: CARQDIFNYGYTF

d_call: .
j_call: TRBJ2-1
v_call: TRBV9
clone_size: many
cdr3_nt: TGTGCCAGCAACGCGGACAGCTCCTACAATGAGCAGTTCTTC
cdr3_aa: CASNADSSYNEQFF

d_call: .
j_call: TRBJ2-1
v_call: TRBV11-2
clone_size: few
cdr3_nt: TGTGCCAGCACCCAGGTGTGGGGTGGGGCCAATGAGCAGTTCTTC
cdr3_aa: CASTQVWGGANEQFF

d_call: TRBD1
j_call: TRBJ1-2
v_call: TRBV10-3
clone_size: many
cdr3_nt: TGTGCCATCAGTACGGGACAGGCTAGCTATGGCTACACCTTC
cdr3_aa: CAISTGQASYGYTF

d_call: TRBD2
j_call: TRBJ2-7
v_call: TRBV29-1
clone_size: many
cdr3_nt: TGCAGCGTTGAAGACCCACAGCGGGAGCGATACGAGCAGTACTTC
cdr3_aa: CSVEDPQRERYEQYF

d_call: .
j_call: TRBJ1-2
v_call: TRBV10-3
clone_size: many
cdr3_nt: TGTGCCACCCAGCAAGACGGCTACACCTTC
cdr3_aa: CATQQDGYTF

d_call: .
j_call: TRBJ1-2
v_call: TRBV18
clone_size: many
cdr3_nt: TGTGCCAGCTCACCACAGGGGGAAGCTAACTATGGCTACACCTTC
cdr3_aa: CASSPQGEANYGYTF

d_call: TRBD2
j_call: TRBJ2-5
v_call: TRBV20-1
clone_size: .
cdr3_nt: TGCAGTGCTAGAGGGACTAGCGGGAGAGAGACCCAGTACTTC
cdr3_aa: CSARGTSGRETQYF

d_call: .
j_call: TRBJ2-3
v_call: TRBV2
clone_size: .
cdr3_nt: TGTGCCAGCATTGAGGCGGATTTAATCTCGCAGTATTTT
cdr3_aa: CASIEADLISQYF

d_call: .
j_call: TRBJ1-1
v_call: TRBV20-1
clone_size: many
cdr3_nt: TGCAGTGCTAAACAGGGCTTCGAAGCTTTCTTT
cdr3_aa: CSAKQGFEAFF

d_call: .
j_call: TRBJ2-3
v_call: TRBV7-2
clone_size: many
cdr3_nt: TGTGCCAGCAGCTTAGTAATGGCAGATACGCAGTATTTT
cdr3_aa: CASSLVMADTQYF

d_call: TRBD1
j_call: TRBJ1-5
v_call: TRBV6-1
clone_size: few
cdr3_nt: TGTGCCAGCAGTGTCACAGGGGCGTATCAGCCCCAGCATTTT
cdr3_aa: CASSVTGAYQPQHF

d_call: TRBD2
j_call: TRBJ2-2
v_call: TRBV5-4
clone_size: many
cdr3_nt: TGTGCCAGCAGCTCTAGCGGGGGCCCTCACGATGCCGGGGAGCTGTTTTTT
cdr3_aa: CASSSSGGPHDAGELFF

d_call: TRBD1
j_call: TRBJ2-2
v_call: TRBV25-1
clone_size: many
cdr3_nt: TGTGCCAGCAAAAAACAGGGGAGCGGGGAGCTGTTTTTT
cdr3_aa: CASKKQGSGELFF

d_call: .
j_call: TRBJ1-2
v_call: TRBV2
clone_size: .
cdr3_nt: TGTGCCAGCAGCACAGCCTATGGCTACACCTTC
cdr3_aa: CASSTAYGYTF

d_call: .
j_call: TRBJ2-2
v_call: TRBV6-1
clone_size: many
cdr3_nt: TGTGCCAGCAGTCCTAGGGGGGCGGGGTCCGGGGAGCTGTTTTTT
cdr3_aa: CASSPRGAGSGELFF

d_call: .
j_call: TRBJ1-2
v_call: TRBV6-4
clone_size: many
cdr3_nt: TGTGCCAGCAGAATGACAGTCCAGGAAGGCTACACCTTC
cdr3_aa: CASRMTVQEGYTF

d_call: TRBD1
j_call: TRBJ1-2
v_call: TRBV29-1
clone_size: many
cdr3_nt: TGCAGCGTTGAAGATCTAGGGGGCTCGAGTTATGGCTACACCTTC
cdr3_aa: CSVEDLGGSSYGYTF

d_call: .
j_call: TRBJ2-3
v_call: TRBV12-3/TRBV12-4
clone_size: many
cdr3_nt: TGTGCCAGCAGTTTAATCGGGATCACAGATACGCAGTATTTT
cdr3_aa: CASSLIGITDTQYF

d_call: .
j_call: TRBJ1-5
v_call: TRBV20-1
clone_size: .
cdr3_nt: TGCAGTGCTAGAGATCCGGCGACGGTAGGGTTGCCCCAGCATTTT
cdr3_aa: CSARDPATVGLPQHF

d_call: .
j_call: TRBJ1-6
v_call: TRBV20-1
clone_size: medium-sized
cdr3_nt: TGCAGTGCTAGAGTTGGGAGGGGCTCCTATAATTCACCCCTCCACTTT
cdr3_aa: CSARVGRGSYNSPLHF

d_call: .
j_call: TRBJ1-3
v_call: TRBV7-6
clone_size: once
cdr3_nt: TGTGCCAGCAGCCCCAGTGGGACGGCCTCTGGAAACACCATATATTTT
cdr3_aa: CASSPSGTASGNTIYF

d_call: .
j_call: TRBJ1-6
v_call: TRBV6-5
clone_size: large
cdr3_nt: TGTGCCAGCAGTTACAATGCGGGGAGAGAGTCACCCCTCCACTTT
cdr3_aa: CASSYNAGRESPLHF

d_call: .
j_call: TRBJ1-1
v_call: TRBV12-3/TRBV12-4
clone_size: many
cdr3_nt: TGTGCCAGCAGTTTACCTTCGGGCAGGGAAGCTTTCTTT
cdr3_aa: CASSLPSGREAFF

d_call: .
j_call: TRBJ2-5
v_call: TRBV3-1
clone_size: medium-sized
cdr3_nt: TGTGCCAGCAGCCATTACCGAGAGACCCAGTACTTC
cdr3_aa: CASSHYRETQYF

d_call: TRBD1
j_call: TRBJ2-3
v_call: TRBV11-1
clone_size: .
cdr3_nt: TGTGCCAGCAGCTCAGGGGGCGGCCCTTCAGATACGCAGTATTTT
cdr3_aa: CASSSGGGPSDTQYF

d_call: TRBD1
j_call: TRBJ1-4
v_call: TRBV7-9
clone_size: many
cdr3_nt: TGTGCCAGCAGCCGGCCAGGACAGGCTAATGAAAAACTGTTTTTT
cdr3_aa: CASSRPGQANEKLFF

d_call: TRBD1
j_call: TRBJ2-7
v_call: TRBV20-1
clone_size: many
cdr3_nt: TGCAGTGCTAGACACCGGGACAGGGGTTACGAGCAGTACTTC
cdr3_aa: CSARHRDRGYEQYF

d_call: TRBD1
j_call: TRBJ1-1
v_call: TRBV20-1
clone_size: .
cdr3_nt: TGCAGTGCCCCGGGACAGGGGGCAAACACTGAAGCTTTCTTT
cdr3_aa: CSAPGQGANTEAFF

d_call: .
j_call: TRBJ1-2
v_call: TRBV11-2
clone_size: many
cdr3_nt: TGTGCCAGCAGCCTTGCTGGGGGATGGGCTGGCTATGGCTACACCTTC
cdr3_aa: CASSLAGGWAGYGYTF

d_call: TRBD1
j_call: TRBJ2-2
v_call: TRBV2
clone_size: many
cdr3_nt: TGTGCCAGCAGGGGACAGGCGAACACCGGGGAGCTGCTTTTT
cdr3_aa: CASRGQANTGELLF

d_call: .
j_call: TRBJ2-2
v_call: TRBV6-5
clone_size: .
cdr3_nt: TGTGCCAGCAGTTACGGTCAGGGGGGAGTAACAGGGGAGCTGTTTTTT
cdr3_aa: CASSYGQGGVTGELFF

d_call: TRBD2
j_call: TRBJ2-7
v_call: TRBV18
clone_size: once
cdr3_nt: TGTGCCAGCTCACCTAGCGGGGGCTTTGGAGAGCAGTACTTC
cdr3_aa: CASSPSGGFGEQYF

d_call: TRBD2
j_call: TRBJ2-1
v_call: TRBV9
clone_size: .
cdr3_nt: TGTGCCAGCAGCCCAGGTAGGACTAGCGGCAACAATGAGCAGTTCTTC
cdr3_aa: CASSPGRTSGNNEQFF